A selection of T cell receptor beta chains follows, all from one sample in a study of quantifying T cell responses using KT2 cells. In TCRdb, the UMI-ligation and nested PCR reads were re-called with MiXCR into one record per CDR3 protein. The table lists 42,000 or so distinct CDR3 sequences, about 17% of them singletons. Sequences were obtained from PBMCs spiked with cells of the T cell clone KT2. The receptor set was obtained from a human donor. The CDR3 runs from the conserved cysteine through the conserved F or W. The D gene is left open where the match is weak. Where a row states a size, it is once, few, many or the class of an expanded clone; other rows omit it.

clone_size: -
d_call: -
j_call: TRBJ2-5
v_call: TRBV7-2
cdr3_aa: CASSPHLTQETQYF
cdr3_nt: TGTGCCAGCAGCCCCCACCTCACACAAGAGACCCAGTACTTC

clone_size: few
d_call: -
j_call: TRBJ2-2
v_call: TRBV12-3/TRBV12-4
cdr3_aa: CASRGTGTSVTGELFF
cdr3_nt: TGTGCCAGCAGAGGCACGGGGACTTCAGTCACCGGGGAGCTGTTTTTT

clone_size: -
d_call: TRBD1
j_call: TRBJ1-1
v_call: TRBV13
cdr3_aa: CASSLGTGGMNTEAFF
cdr3_nt: TGTGCCAGCAGCTTAGGGACAGGGGGTATGAACACTGAAGCTTTCTTT

clone_size: -
d_call: -
j_call: TRBJ2-7
v_call: TRBV18
cdr3_aa: CASSPRQQGKGEQYF
cdr3_nt: TGTGCCAGCTCCCCCCGCCAACAGGGAAAGGGCGAGCAGTACTTC

clone_size: -
d_call: -
j_call: TRBJ1-1
v_call: TRBV30
cdr3_aa: CAWSERAGTPEAFF
cdr3_nt: TGTGCCTGGAGTGAAAGGGCCGGGACCCCTGAAGCTTTCTTT

clone_size: -
d_call: -
j_call: TRBJ2-2
v_call: TRBV2
cdr3_aa: CASSEFRDSNTGELFF
cdr3_nt: TGTGCCAGCAGTGAATTCAGGGATTCAAACACCGGGGAGCTGTTTTTT

clone_size: few
d_call: -
j_call: TRBJ2-2
v_call: TRBV29-1
cdr3_aa: CSVDQGNTGELFF
cdr3_nt: TGCAGCGTCGACCAGGGCAACACCGGGGAGCTGTTTTTT

clone_size: -
d_call: -
j_call: TRBJ1-1
v_call: TRBV18
cdr3_aa: CASSPTGLRVDTEAFF
cdr3_nt: TGTGCCAGCTCGCCCACAGGGCTGAGGGTAGACACTGAAGCTTTCTTT

clone_size: -
d_call: -
j_call: TRBJ2-3
v_call: TRBV6-5
cdr3_aa: CASYSPRSSTDTQYF
cdr3_nt: TGTGCCAGCTACTCCCCCCGGTCATCCACAGATACGCAGTATTTT

clone_size: few
d_call: TRBD2
j_call: TRBJ2-3
v_call: TRBV11-3
cdr3_aa: CASSSMGLAALSTDTQYF
cdr3_nt: TGTGCCAGCAGCTCTATGGGCCTAGCGGCCCTTAGCACAGATACGCAGTATTTT

clone_size: -
d_call: TRBD1
j_call: TRBJ1-6
v_call: TRBV3-1
cdr3_aa: CASSDRDDSPLHF
cdr3_nt: TGTGCCAGCAGTGACAGGGATGATTCACCCCTCCACTTT

clone_size: many
d_call: -
j_call: TRBJ2-1
v_call: TRBV20-1
cdr3_aa: CSADPGQIFDEQFF
cdr3_nt: TGCAGTGCCGATCCCGGGCAGATTTTTGATGAGCAGTTCTTC

clone_size: -
d_call: TRBD1
j_call: TRBJ1-1
v_call: TRBV24-1
cdr3_aa: CATSRQGEAFF
cdr3_nt: TGTGCCACCAGCCGACAGGGTGAAGCTTTCTTT

clone_size: -
d_call: -
j_call: TRBJ2-5
v_call: TRBV7-8
cdr3_aa: CASSWDQETQYF
cdr3_nt: TGTGCCAGCAGCTGGGACCAAGAGACCCAGTACTTC

clone_size: few
d_call: TRBD1
j_call: TRBJ1-1
v_call: TRBV30
cdr3_aa: CAWQYGDRRTFF
cdr3_nt: TGTGCCTGGCAATACGGGGACAGGAGGACTTTCTTT

clone_size: few
d_call: -
j_call: TRBJ2-6
v_call: TRBV9
cdr3_aa: CASSGKSGPSLSGANVLTF
cdr3_nt: TGTGCCAGCAGCGGAAAATCAGGGCCTTCCCTCTCTGGGGCCAACGTCCTGACTTTC

clone_size: -
d_call: -
j_call: TRBJ2-1
v_call: TRBV6-5
cdr3_aa: CASSYSGGHNEQFF
cdr3_nt: TGTGCCAGCAGTTACTCGGGGGGCCACAATGAGCAGTTCTTC

clone_size: -
d_call: TRBD2
j_call: TRBJ2-7
v_call: TRBV29-1
cdr3_aa: CSVEDEIGGSEQYF
cdr3_nt: TGCAGCGTTGAAGATGAAATAGGCGGGAGCGAGCAGTACTTC

clone_size: few
d_call: -
j_call: TRBJ2-1
v_call: TRBV20-1
cdr3_aa: CTTLGSSYNEQFF
cdr3_nt: TGCACCACTCTAGGTAGCTCCTACAATGAGCAGTTCTTC

clone_size: -
d_call: TRBD2
j_call: TRBJ2-1
v_call: TRBV3-1
cdr3_aa: CASSRTSGISYNEQFF
cdr3_nt: TGTGCCAGCAGCCGGACTAGCGGGATCTCCTACAATGAGCAGTTCTTC

clone_size: -
d_call: TRBD1
j_call: TRBJ1-1
v_call: TRBV4-3
cdr3_aa: CASRVGTVNTEAFF
cdr3_nt: TGCGCCAGCAGGGTTGGGACAGTTAACACTGAAGCTTTCTTT

clone_size: few
d_call: -
j_call: TRBJ1-1
v_call: TRBV7-9
cdr3_aa: CASSSRGALNTEAFF
cdr3_nt: TGTGCCAGCAGCTCCCGAGGGGCTTTGAACACTGAAGCTTTCTTT

clone_size: -
d_call: TRBD1
j_call: TRBJ1-3
v_call: TRBV11-2
cdr3_aa: CATAPGQGPSGNTIYF
cdr3_nt: TGTGCCACCGCGCCAGGACAGGGTCCCTCTGGAAACACCATATATTTT

clone_size: -
d_call: -
j_call: TRBJ2-2
v_call: TRBV7-8
cdr3_aa: CASSLGTGAAGELFF
cdr3_nt: TGTGCCAGCAGCTTAGGTACGGGAGCAGCCGGGGAGCTGTTTTTT